The rows below give T cell receptor beta chains drawn from one sample of a study of blood T cells in healthy people across ages. Using its own MiXCR run on the 5' RACE reads, TCRdb lists one record per CDR3 protein. This sample has about 1 million distinct CDR3 sequences; 25% occur once, and the top ten carry less than 0.85%. The same specimen was also included in a second study, on T cells of mothers and their children.

The sequenced sample was blood. All receptors come from a girl aged 2 to 10 in good health. Each CDR3 is given with its conserved first and last residue. The D gene is left open where the match is weak. Only part of the rows carry a size: once, few, many, or a class if the clone is expanded.

j_gene	v_gene	d_gene	abundance	CDR3nt	CDR3aa
TRBJ1-1	TRBV10-3	NA	once	TGTGCCATCGGTCAGCGACGGCGGAACACTGAAGCTTTCTTT	CAIGQRRRNTEAFF
TRBJ2-7	TRBV27	NA	once	TGTGCCAGCAGTTCATACCCGCAGACAGGGAGGCACGAGCAGTACTTC	CASSSYPQTGRHEQYF
TRBJ2-7	TRBV12-3/TRBV12-4	NA	NA	TGTGCCAGCAGTTTTCGGGGGGCCCTCGACGAGCAGTACTTC	CASSFRGALDEQYF
TRBJ1-2	TRBV5-1	NA	NA	TGCGCCAGCAGCTTGTCATTCGGGGTACACACCTTC	CASSLSFGVHTF
TRBJ2-3	TRBV28	NA	many	TGTGCCAGCAGTTTGGGCCGAACCCGCACAGATACGCAGTATTTT	CASSLGRTRTDTQYF
TRBJ1-1	TRBV9	NA	NA	TGTGCCAGCATAGGGACACCTTCCCTCCGAGCTTTCTTT	CASIGTPSLRAFF
TRBJ2-7	TRBV27	TRBD2	NA	TGTGCCAGCAGTGGGGGACTAGTCTCGGTGTTCGAGCAGTACTTC	CASSGGLVSVFEQYF
TRBJ2-1	TRBV7-3	NA	NA	TGTGCCAGCAGCTTAACGGCGGCATTCGGCGATGAGCAGTTCTTC	CASSLTAAFGDEQFF
TRBJ1-6	TRBV7-2	TRBD1	NA	TGTGCCAGCAGCTTGGGACAGACCTATTCACCCCTCCACTTT	CASSLGQTYSPLHF
TRBJ1-5	TRBV7-9	NA	NA	TGTGCCAGCAGCCCTACGTTAGATCAGCCCCAGCATTTT	CASSPTLDQPQHF
TRBJ2-4	TRBV2	NA	NA	TGTGCCAGCAGTGACGTCGGGGCTAACATTCAGTACTTC	CASSDVGANIQYF
TRBJ2-1	TRBV29-1	TRBD1	NA	TGCAGCGTTGGGGGACAGGGCCTGAATGAGCAGTTCTTC	CSVGGQGLNEQFF
TRBJ2-2	TRBV6-1	NA	few	TGTGCCAGCAGTCCTCCTGCGGGTGGTAGTACCGGGGAGCTGTTTTTT	CASSPPAGGSTGELFF
TRBJ2-1	TRBV27	NA	few	TGTGCCAGCAAAGGGGCTACCGCTTTGGATGAGCAGTTCTTC	CASKGATALDEQFF
TRBJ2-1	TRBV29-1	NA	NA	TGCAGCGTTGATTCGATGGGTGAGCAGTTCTTC	CSVDSMGEQFF
TRBJ2-3	TRBV4-1	NA	NA	TGTGCCAGCAGCCAAGTGGAGGGGGCAATCACAGATACGCAGTATTTT	CASSQVEGAITDTQYF
TRBJ2-7	TRBV27	TRBD1	few	TGTGCCAGCATGGGACAGGGGACATACGAGCAGTACTTC	CASMGQGTYEQYF
TRBJ2-3	TRBV7-2	NA	NA	TGTGCCAGCAGAGACGGAAGATCCACAGATACGCAGTATTTT	CASRDGRSTDTQYF
TRBJ2-3	TRBV4-3	NA	NA	TGCGCCAGCAGCCAAGATCTGGGAGGAGGGCAGTATTTT	CASSQDLGGGQYF
TRBJ2-7	TRBV7-9	TRBD1	NA	TGTGCCAGCAGCTCTTCAGGGGGCACGGGCTCCTACGAGCAGTACTTC	CASSSSGGTGSYEQYF
TRBJ2-7	TRBV4-3	NA	NA	TGCGCCAGCAGCCAAGATGGAGTCTACGAGCAGTACTTC	CASSQDGVYEQYF
TRBJ2-5	TRBV12-3/TRBV12-4	TRBD1	NA	TGTGCCAGCAGTTTTTCGGGACAGATAATATTCTTC	CASSFSGQIIFF
TRBJ2-3	TRBV29-1	NA	NA	TGCAGCATTGAGGGGTGGGGGACATCTTTCACAGATACGCAGTATTTT	CSIEGWGTSFTDTQYF
TRBJ1-5	TRBV4-1	NA	few	TGCGCCAGCAGCCAAGTTTTTGATCATCAGCCCCAGCATTTT	CASSQVFDHQPQHF
TRBJ2-7	TRBV20-1	NA	NA	TGCAGTGCTGGGGGGCGAGGGGCGCAAGGTTACGAGCAGTACTTC	CSAGGRGAQGYEQYF
TRBJ2-4	TRBV4-1	TRBD1	few	TGCGCCAGCAGCCAAGAGGGGACAGGGGGATTCGGCATTCAGTACTTC	CASSQEGTGGFGIQYF
TRBJ2-3	TRBV20-1	TRBD2	NA	TGCAGTGCTAGAGAGGGTCTAGCGGGAGCGGGCACAGATACGCAGTATTTT	CSAREGLAGAGTDTQYF
TRBJ2-5	TRBV7-2	TRBD1	NA	TGTGCCAGCAGCTCGACAGGGAGAATGGAGACCCAGTACTTC	CASSSTGRMETQYF
TRBJ2-6	TRBV28	NA	few	TGTGCCAGCAGTTACCCACTCTCTGGGGCCAACGTCCTGACTTTC	CASSYPLSGANVLTF
TRBJ2-3	TRBV5-1	TRBD2	NA	TGCGCCACCCTTAAAGCTCGGGAGCGGGGCTGCACAGATACGCAGTATTTT	CATLKARERGCTDTQYF
TRBJ1-3	TRBV4-3	NA	NA	TGCGCCAGCAGCCGAGAGGTATCCTCTGGAAACACCATATATTTT	CASSREVSSGNTIYF
TRBJ2-4	TRBV12-3/TRBV12-4	NA	NA	TGTGCCAGCAGTTTTAGGGTCGTGAACATTCAGTACTTC	CASSFRVVNIQYF
TRBJ1-5	TRBV27	NA	NA	TGTGCCAGCAGTTTATTTCGGGGAGTTCGCGATCAGCCCCAGCATTTT	CASSLFRGVRDQPQHF
TRBJ1-1	TRBV7-2	NA	few	TGTGCCAGCAGCTCCGAGGTCGGGGGGGTGGGGGCTTGGATTCGGACTGAAGCTTTCTTT	CASSSEVGGVGAWIRTEAFF